This T cell receptor (beta chain) was recovered during a study of blood T cell repertoires in COVID-19. Whole-study context: T cells, B-cell-depleted T cells, or PBMCs supplied cDNA or gDNA.

Seattle participants joined during active infection and were tracked over time. This clone came up once. Generated by immunoSEQ multiplex PCR, the TCRdb table keeps only in-frame clones and is missing some. The sample lists about 170,000 clones; approximately 91% were seen once. The clonotype was recovered from a man between 18 and 29 years old with COVID-19, enrolled during active disease. The material sequenced was peripheral blood.

CDR3 sequence: CSVEDRGTGNYGYTF. CDR3 DNA sequence: TGCAGCGTTGAAGATCGAGGAACAGGGAATTATGGCTACACCTTC. The genes are TRBV29-1 and TRBJ1-2; possible D gene TRBD1, 6 bases. The CDR3 loop spans 15 amino acids. From germline, CDR1 is SQVTM and CDR2 ANQGSEA. V lost 0 bases and J lost 5, with 16 bases in between. Combining the CDR3 with reference TRBV29-1 and TRBJ1-2 gives the whole variable domain SAVISQKPSRDICQRGTSLTIQCQVDSQVTMMFWYRQQPGQSLTLIATANQGSEATYESGFVIDKFPISRPNLTFSTLTVSNMSPEDSSIYLCSVEDRGTGNYGYTFGSGTRLTVV.